This passage covers 21 T cell receptor beta chains from one sample sequenced in a study of human T cells and chemical hapten exposure. TCRdb itself ran the RACE reads through MiXCR, one entry per CDR3 protein. The table has about 100,000 distinct CDR3 sequences, about 11% seen once; the top ten hold 3% to 4.5%. Time point reported: patch test 1, 2 weeks after DPC sensitization. Noted treatment: therapeutic diphenylcyclopropenone sensitization with weekly scalp DPC. The sample consisted of whole blood, taken in connection with sensitization to the hapten diphenylcyclopropenone (DPC). These receptors were collected from a woman aged 40 to 49 with alopecia areata. Some clones in this sample may be carry-over from other donors' samples.

The CDR3: CASSLGQSYDEAFF. As DNA, the CDR3 is TGTGCCAGCAGCTTAGGACAGAGTTATGATGAAGCTTTCTTT. The rearrangement joins TRBV7-8 to TRBJ1-1; TRBD1 is a possible D gene (5 bases). Trimming removed 1 base from V and 7 bases from J, with 13 bases in between. CDR1 and CDR2 from the germline V gene are SGHVS and FQNEAQ. The CDR3 loop spans 14 amino acids. Full variable domain (rest looked up from reference TRBV7-8 and TRBJ1-1): GAGVSQSPRYKVAKRGQDVALRCDPISGHVSLFWYQQALGQGPEFLTYFQNEAQLDKSGLPSDRFFAERPEGSVSTLKIQRTQQEDSAVYLCASSLGQSYDEAFFGQGTRLTVV.

This clonotype was observed a few times. The chain has TRBV11-3 and TRBJ1-1; D is undetermined. Trimming took 3 bases from V and 2 from J, leaving 10 bases between them. Germline V gene data show CDR1 as SGHNT and CDR2 as YENEEA. This CDR3 is 14 amino acids long. The CDR3 nucleotides are TGTGCCAGCAGCTTCGGAAACGGAAACACTGAAGCTTTCTTT. It is translated as CASSFGNGNTEAFF.

The table lists this clonotype with a few counts. CDR3: CASSPSLNTEAFF. Written as DNA, the CDR3 is TGTGCCAGCAGCCCTTCATTGAACACTGAAGCTTTCTTT. The chain is built from TRBV7-2 and TRBJ1-1, with unresolved D. Deletions cut 5 bases from V and 0 bases from J, with 7 bases between. The length of the CDR3 is 13 residues. The germline CDR1 and CDR2 sequences are SGHTA and FQGNSA.

This clonotype was observed a few times. This rearrangement joins TRBV10-3 to TRBJ2-4; no firm D call. CDR1 is ENHRY, CDR2 SYGVKD, per germline. This CDR3 comprises 13 residues. V lost 7 bases, J lost 6 bases, and 13 bases lay in between. This CDR3 reads CAINSQTGNIQYF. The CDR3 bases are TGTGCCATCAATAGCCAGACGGGAAACATTCAGTACTTC.

The sample holds many counts of this clonotype. The chain recombines TRBV10-2 with TRBJ2-1; D uncertain. Trimming shortened V by 6 bases and J by 3 bases, and 6 bases separated the two germline ends. From germline, CDR1 is WSHSY and CDR2 SAAADI. The CDR3 loop spans 12 amino acids. For the CDR3, the DNA is TGCGCCAGCAGCATTAACTACAATGAGCAGTTCTTC. This sequence encodes CASSINYNEQFF.

A few counts support this clonotype. The chain carries TRBV4-3 and TRBJ1-2; no clear D. Germline V gene data show CDR1 as LGHNA and CDR2 as YSLEER. CDR3 length: 15 residues. Trimming shortened V by 1 base and J by 4 bases, and 13 bases separated the two germline ends. The CDR3 loop is CASSQVPGQRYGYTF. CDR3 DNA: TGCGCCAGCAGCCAAGTTCCCGGGCAGCGCTATGGCTACACCTTC.

This clonotype was seen a handful of times. The chain uses TRBV29-1 and TRBJ1-2; possibly TRBD1 for D (5 bases). The CDR3 is 13 residues long. Germline lookup yields CDR1 SQVTM and CDR2 ANQGSEA. The ends were cut back, 7 bases at V and 4 bases at J, with 16 bases in the middle. This CDR3 reads CSASNQGIYGYTF. CDR3 bases: TGCAGCGCCTCGAACCAGGGAATCTATGGCTACACCTTC.

This CDR3 is CASSSEGGGPNTGELFF. In nucleotides, the CDR3 is TGTGCCAGCAGCTCCGAGGGGGGCGGACCGAACACCGGGGAGCTGTTTTTT. The chain couples TRBV7-7 to TRBJ2-2; D might be TRBD1 or TRBD2, each matching 6 bases. Germline assignment: CDR1 SSHAT and CDR2 FNYEAQ (reference sequence). Trimming took 4 bases from V and 0 from J, leaving 15 bases between them. The CDR3 consists of 17 residues.

The sample holds many counts of this clonotype. This chain connects TRBV6-1 to TRBJ2-1; 12 bases line up with TRBD2. V lost 6 bases and J lost 7; bases outside the gene matches: 7. The CDR3 runs 15 residues. Per the germline V gene, CDR1 is MNHNS and CDR2 is SASEGT. The CDR3 loop reads CASRKTSGSRNEQFF. CDR3 bases: TGTGCCAGCAGGAAGACTAGCGGGAGTCGGAATGAGCAGTTCTTC.

This clonotype occurred a few times. The chain carries TRBV29-1 and TRBJ2-7; tentative D call: TRBD1 (6 bases). Germline loops: CDR1 SQVTM, CDR2 ANQGSEA. Trimming took off 5 bases at V and 2 bases at J, with 7 bases between the two ends. This CDR3 has 11 residues. Here the CDR3 DNA reads TGCAGCGTTTGGACAGCCTACGAGCAGTACTTC. It encodes CSVWTAYEQYF.

A few counts support this clonotype. Compared with germline, one end of the junction differs, possibly owing to a read error. DNA of the CDR3: TGCGCTAGCAGGGGGAATGAAAAACTGTTTTTT. It is translated as CASRGNEKLFF. V and J are TRBV6-6 and TRBJ1-4; the match to TRBD1 covers 7 bases. In germline, CDR1 is MNHNY, CDR2 SVGAGI (reference sequence). There are 11 residues in the CDR3.

A few counts support this clonotype. This chain connects TRBV3-2 to TRBJ1-2; the DNA was not used to check the table's D call, TRBD1. TRBV3-2 is shown as a pseudogene. The CDR3 spans 19 residues. The CDR3 region is CASSQDPGQAEGDNYGYTF. The CDR3 DNA sequence: TGTGCCAGCAGCCAAGATCCAGGGCAAGCAGAGGGGGATAACTATGGCTACACCTTC.

CDR3: CASSLDQGNVETQYF. CDR3 DNA sequence: TGTGCCAGCAGCTTAGACCAGGGGAATGTAGAGACCCAGTACTTC. The chain links TRBV11-2 to TRBJ2-5; possibly TRBD1 for D (6 bases). Germline V gene lookup returns CDR1 SGHAT and CDR2 FQNNGV. The V and J ends lost 0 bases and 4 bases respectively, with 12 bases between them. This CDR3 is built from 15 residues.

This clonotype has ten or more counts. The chain carries TRBV30 and TRBJ1-1; D call uncertain. CDR3 length: 13 residues. From germline, CDR1 is GTSNPN and CDR2 SVGIG (reference sequence). V was cut by 2 bases and J by 2 bases, with 9 bases left in between. The CDR3 protein is CAWSPTINTEAFF. The CDR3, as DNA: TGTGCCTGGAGTCCGACCATTAACACTGAAGCTTTCTTT.

In this sample, this clonotype turned up many times. The chain is built from TRBV27 and TRBJ2-1; the match to TRBD2 covers 12 bases. Germline V lookup: CDR1 MNHEY, CDR2 SMNVEV (reference sequence). V lost 2 bases, J lost 4 bases, and 6 bases stayed unmatched. The CDR3 totals 17 residues. The CDR3 DNA reads TGTGCCAGCAGTTTACCCCAGACTAGCGGGAGATACAATGAGCAGTTCTTC. Translating gives CASSLPQTSGRYNEQFF.

The sample holds a few counts of this clonotype. This chain uses TRBV4-3 with TRBJ2-7; 10 bases are a match to TRBD1. This CDR3 spans 14 amino acids. Trimming removed 1 base from V and 13 bases from J; junction bases left unmatched: 10. Germline V gene data show CDR1 as LGHNA and CDR2 as YSLEER. The CDR3 region is CASSQAPGQGSLYF. Written as DNA, the CDR3 is TGCGCCAGCAGCCAAGCCCCGGGACAGGGGAGTCTTTACTTC.

This clonotype was counted a few times. The chain has TRBV3-1 and TRBJ2-3; 7 bases align to TRBD2. The length of the CDR3 is 15 residues. The trim removed 8 bases at V and 4 bases at J, leaving 12 bases unmatched. CDR1 and CDR2 (germline): LGHDT, YNNKEL (reference sequence). CDR3: CASLLASGPPDTQYF. The CDR3 DNA sequence: TGTGCCAGCCTCCTGGCTAGCGGACCTCCAGATACGCAGTATTTT.

Ten or more counts support this clonotype. The V call is TRBV4-2, the J call TRBJ2-5, with 9 bases fitting TRBD2. Germline V lookup: CDR1 LGHNA, CDR2 YNFKEQ. Trimming removed 3 bases from V and 5 bases from J; junction bases left unmatched: 10. The CDR3 extends over 16 amino acids. In nucleotides, the CDR3 is TGTGCCAGCAGCCAGTTTGCGGGAGGGCCGGGGGAGACCCAGTACTTC. This translates into CASSQFAGGPGETQYF.

V usage is TRBV20-1 and J usage is TRBJ1-1; D not resolved. Trimming shortened V by 2 bases and J by 1 base, and 5 bases separated the two germline ends. Looked up from germline, CDR1 is DFQATT and CDR2 is SNEGSKA (reference sequence). The CDR3 totals 12 residues. In nucleotides, the CDR3 is TGCAGTGCTAGATGGCCGAACACTGAAGCTTTCTTT. Its translation: CSARWPNTEAFF.

This clonotype appeared many times. This chain links TRBV25-1 with TRBJ1-1, with a possible D match to TRBD1 (6 bases). CDR3 length: 14 residues. Germline CDR1 reads MGHDK; CDR2 reads SYGVNS. Trimming took 4 bases from V and 5 from J, leaving 14 bases between them. CDR3 bases: TGTGCCAGCAGTGTTACAGGGCAGTGGACTGAAGCTTTCTTT. Protein sequence: CASSVTGQWTEAFF.

This clonotype was picked up a small number of times. The chain employs TRBV20-1 and TRBJ1-5, with D perhaps TRBD1 (6 bases). CDR3 size: 16 residues. V lost 4 bases, J lost 1 base, and 17 bases lay in between. Per germline, CDR1 DFQATT and CDR2 SNEGSKA (reference sequence). The CDR3 nucleotides are TGCAGTGCTACCGAATTACAGGGCGGAAGCAATCAGCCCCAGCATTTT. Protein product: CSATELQGGSNQPQHF.